The clone carrying this T cell receptor (beta chain) was found a few times. This sample is drawn from a study of T cells after yellow fever vaccination. They built TCR cDNA with 5'RACE template switching, a step that put in a universal primer site and UMIs. TCRdb re-called the 5' RACE reads with MiXCR, one entry per CDR3 protein. The repertoire has approximately 150,000 distinct CDR3 sequences, about 6.2% of them found once; the top ten carry 2.9%. This clonotype was obtained from a young man who received the YFV17D yellow fever vaccine. The sample consisted of CD4+ T cells sorted from PBMCs, taken on the day of the first yellow fever vaccination.

CDR3 in DNA: TGTGCCAGCAGTTTCAGGACAGGGGGCCGTCAGCCCCAGCATTTT. Its translation is CASSFRTGGRQPQHF. V is TRBV28 and J is TRBJ1-5; TRBD1 matches 11 bases. Germline CDR1 MDHEN, CDR2 SYDVKM. The ends lost 3 bases at V and 6 bases at J; junction bases unmatched: 4. The CDR3 is made up of 15 amino acids. The whole variable domain, remainder taken from reference TRBV28 and TRBJ1-5, is DVKVTQSSRYLVKRTGEKVFLECVQDMDHENMFWYRQDPGLGLRLIYFSYDVKMKEKGDIPEGYSVSREKKERFSLILESASTNQTSMYLCASSFRTGGRQPQHFGDGTRLSIL.